This T cell receptor (beta chain) was obtained from a study of blood T cell repertoires in COVID-19. CDR1 and CDR2 from the germline V gene are SGHVS and FQNEAQ. Trimming took 5 bases from V and 4 from J, leaving 18 bases between them. The CDR3 loop spans 16 amino acids. Profiled with immunoSEQ multiplex PCR; TCRdb holds only in-frame clones, not every one. The sample records fewer than 400,000 clones, 89% being singletons. Cohorts were based on clinical histories the participants reported. Two negative PCRs, clearance, or symptom resolution had been documented for recovered Cohort 3 donors. V usage is TRBV7-8 and J usage is TRBJ1-5, with a possible D match to TRBD1 (6 bases). The receptor was derived from a man in his 60s who had recovered from COVID-19. The source material was PBMCs or T cells enriched from blood (not recorded which). DNA of the CDR3: TGTGCCAGCAGCGGGACAAATCTTAGGGAAAATCAGCCCCAGCATTTT. Amino acids: CASSGTNLRENQPQHF.